This record looks at one TCR beta chain sequence and its context. The clone's antigen remains unknown. Base-call qualities are not available, and no considerably larger clone is one nucleotide away. This specimen belongs to a study of blood T cell repertoires in COVID-19 (dated by TCRdb to 2018 to 2021). Study-wide context: Collaborator samples came from the United States, Italy and Spain and covered acute and convalescent phases of COVID-19. The material from the prospective study consisted of cDNA or gDNA derived from T cells, B-cell-depleted T cells, or PBMCs. The repertoires were made available in a free public database intended to serve as a resource for research on the immune response to SARS-CoV-2. The samples were drawn from two sources: the first 160 participants of the ongoing ImmuneRACE study, and 1,000 to 1,500 subjects contributed by 6 global collaborators. Subjects who had been exposed to COVID-19, were actively infected with it, or had recovered from it provided the deeply sampled blood TCRbeta repertoires that made up the dataset. Nearly every sample came with metadata listing a de-identified subject ID, COVID-19 status, age in years and sex. Where available, HLA class I and class II types were taken from metadata supplied by the sample provider and were not determined by assay-based typing. The paper as a whole reports these results and caveats: The amount of clinical and demographic metadata varied by source and participant and was provided uncurated.

TCRbeta CDR3 regions were amplified from genomic DNA by means of the immunoSEQ Assay, a bias-controlled multiplex PCR. In the source study's methods: Nucleated cell counts per sample were estimated from amplification of reference gene primers within the assay. Sequence reads were collapsed and filtered to measure the absolute abundance of every unique TCRbeta CDR3 rearrangement. For each sample, productive Simpson clonality was calculated as the square root of Simpson's diversity index over productive rearrangements. In its TCRdb copy, this immuneACCESS table keeps in-frame sequences only and misses some clones. Where compared with another copy, unresolved V genes explain less than half of these, and the others have no known cause. Clonal size and the V and J genes are those of that table, whereas D and trimming came from the DNA. The sample data list around 300,000 clones, and less than 85% of these were observed just once. The top ten clones comprise 2.5% of the sample.

Participants in the prospective study were enrolled through a virtual design, were aged about 18 to 90 years, and lived in approximately 25 United States geographic areas. Cohort assignment in the prospective study relied on participant-reported clinical history from a screening survey and a study questionnaire. Recovered participants in ImmuneRACE Cohort 3 were defined as having two consecutive negative NP/OP PCR tests, clearance from a healthcare professional, or resolution of symptoms. In the prospective study, whole blood, serum and a nasopharyngeal or oropharyngeal swab were collected from each participant by mobile phlebotomists. Participants in the prospective study had the option to provide additional blood draws and questionnaires over a roughly 2-month period. Before DNA extraction, blood samples from the prospective study were shipped at room temperature or frozen. For this chain, trimming is 2 bases at the V end and 2 bases at the J end, and the number of junction bases without a gene match is 3. The CDR3 covers 15 residues, taking in both the cysteine and the phenylalanine. Only the CDR3 region is kept as DNA, spanning 45 bases read in frame from base 1. CDR1 and CDR2 (SGHRS, YFSETQ) derive from the germline V gene.

The clonotype was recovered from a woman aged 45-65 years who had recovered from COVID-19. The chain is encoded by TRBV5-1 joined to TRBJ2-2; 7 bases in the junction line up with TRBD1. Sequencing was performed on PBMCs or T cells enriched from blood (not recorded which). CDR3 reads: CASSFGTANTGELFF. The DNA is TGCGCCAGCAGCTTTGGGACAGCAAACACCGGGGAGCTGTTTTTT.